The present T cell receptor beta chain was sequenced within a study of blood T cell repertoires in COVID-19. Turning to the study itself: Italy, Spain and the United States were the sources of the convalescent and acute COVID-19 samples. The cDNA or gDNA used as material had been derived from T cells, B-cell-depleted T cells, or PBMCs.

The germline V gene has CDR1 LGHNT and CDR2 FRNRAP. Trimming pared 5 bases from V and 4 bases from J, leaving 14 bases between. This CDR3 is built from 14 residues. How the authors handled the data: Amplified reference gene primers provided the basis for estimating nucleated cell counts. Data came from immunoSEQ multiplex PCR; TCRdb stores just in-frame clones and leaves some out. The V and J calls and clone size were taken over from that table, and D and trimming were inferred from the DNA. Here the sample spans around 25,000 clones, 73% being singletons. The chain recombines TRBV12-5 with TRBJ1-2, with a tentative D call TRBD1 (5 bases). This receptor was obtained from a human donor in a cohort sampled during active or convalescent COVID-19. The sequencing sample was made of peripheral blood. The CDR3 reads CASGPTGGSYGYTF. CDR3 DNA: TGTGCTAGTGGTCCCACGGGGGGGAGCTATGGCTACACCTTC. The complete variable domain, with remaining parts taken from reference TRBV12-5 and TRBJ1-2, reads DARVTQTPRHKVTEMGQEVTMRCQPILGHNTVFWYRQTMMQGLELLAYFRNRAPLDDSGMPKDRFSAEMPDATLATLKIQPSEPRDSAVYFCASGPTGGSYGYTFGSGTRLTVV.